The clone carrying this T cell receptor beta chain has only a few counts. Generated by immunoSEQ multiplex PCR, the TCRdb table keeps only in-frame clones and is missing some. The data show 25,000 to 35,000 clones, with under 95% seen just once and roughly 5.2% held by the top ten. The sample comes from a study of T cell changes during pregnancy in multiple sclerosis. CDR1 and CDR2 from the germline V gene are SGDLS and YYNGEE. V was pared by 0 bases and J by 0 bases, with 9 bases between. The CDR3 is 15 residues long. The sequences come from peripheral blood, collected in the first trimester of pregnancy. V gene TRBV9 combines with J gene TRBJ1-1, with D possibly matching TRBD1 (5 bases). The clonotype comes from a female donor in good health, enrolled as a control in a pregnancy study. CDR3 in DNA: TGTGCCAGCAGCGTAGGGGAGGGGATGAACACTGAAGCTTTCTTT. Translating gives CASSVGEGMNTEAFF.